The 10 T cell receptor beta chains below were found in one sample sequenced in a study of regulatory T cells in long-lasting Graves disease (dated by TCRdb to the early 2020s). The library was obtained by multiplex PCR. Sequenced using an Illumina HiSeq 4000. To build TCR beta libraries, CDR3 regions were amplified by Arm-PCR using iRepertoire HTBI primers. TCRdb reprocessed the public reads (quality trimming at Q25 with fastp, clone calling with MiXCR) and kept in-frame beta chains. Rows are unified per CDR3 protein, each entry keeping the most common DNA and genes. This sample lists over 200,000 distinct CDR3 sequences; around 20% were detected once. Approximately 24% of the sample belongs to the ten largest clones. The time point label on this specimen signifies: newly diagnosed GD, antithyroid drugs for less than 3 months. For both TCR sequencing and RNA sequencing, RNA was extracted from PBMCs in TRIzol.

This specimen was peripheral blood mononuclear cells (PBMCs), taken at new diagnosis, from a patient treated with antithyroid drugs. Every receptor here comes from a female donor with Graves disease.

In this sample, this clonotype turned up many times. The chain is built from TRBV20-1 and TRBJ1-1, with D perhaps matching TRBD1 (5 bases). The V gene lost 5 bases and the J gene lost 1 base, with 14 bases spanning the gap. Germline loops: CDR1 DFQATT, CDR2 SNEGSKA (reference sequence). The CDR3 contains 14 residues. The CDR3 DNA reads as TGCAGTGCTCAAAGCCGACAGCAGAACACTGAAGCTTTCTTT. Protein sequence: CSAQSRQQNTEAFF.

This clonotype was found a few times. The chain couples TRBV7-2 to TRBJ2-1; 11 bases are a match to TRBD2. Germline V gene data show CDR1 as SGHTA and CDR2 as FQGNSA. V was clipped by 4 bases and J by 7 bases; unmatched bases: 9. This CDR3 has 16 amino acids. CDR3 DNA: TGTGCCAGCAGCTCCTATCTAGCGGGAGGTCAAAATGAGCAGTTCTTC. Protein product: CASSSYLAGGQNEQFF. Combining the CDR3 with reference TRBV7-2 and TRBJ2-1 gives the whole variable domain GAGVSQSPSNKVTEKGKDVELRCDPISGHTALYWYRQSLGQGLEFLIYFQGNSAPDKSGLPSDRFSAERTGGSVSTLTIQRTQQEDSAVYLCASSSYLAGGQNEQFFGPGTRLTVL.

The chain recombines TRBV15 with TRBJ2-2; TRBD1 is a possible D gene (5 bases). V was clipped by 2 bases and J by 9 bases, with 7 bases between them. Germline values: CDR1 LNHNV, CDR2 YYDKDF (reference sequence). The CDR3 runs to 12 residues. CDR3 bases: TGTGCCACCAGCAGACAGGACAGGGAGCTGTTTTTT. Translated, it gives CATSRQDRELFF.

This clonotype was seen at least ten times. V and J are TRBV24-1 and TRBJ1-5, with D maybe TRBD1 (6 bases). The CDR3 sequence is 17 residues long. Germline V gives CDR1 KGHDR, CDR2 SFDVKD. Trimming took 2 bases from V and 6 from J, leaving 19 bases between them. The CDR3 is CATSDSGQGTVGQPQHF. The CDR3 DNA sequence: TGTGCCACCAGTGATTCGGGGCAGGGGACGGTAGGTCAGCCCCAGCATTTT.

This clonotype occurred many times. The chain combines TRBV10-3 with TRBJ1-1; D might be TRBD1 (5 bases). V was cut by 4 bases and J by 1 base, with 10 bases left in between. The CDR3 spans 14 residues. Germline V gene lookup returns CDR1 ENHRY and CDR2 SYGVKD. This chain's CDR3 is CAISAREGNTEAFF. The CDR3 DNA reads TGTGCCATCAGTGCCAGGGAGGGGAACACTGAAGCTTTCTTT.

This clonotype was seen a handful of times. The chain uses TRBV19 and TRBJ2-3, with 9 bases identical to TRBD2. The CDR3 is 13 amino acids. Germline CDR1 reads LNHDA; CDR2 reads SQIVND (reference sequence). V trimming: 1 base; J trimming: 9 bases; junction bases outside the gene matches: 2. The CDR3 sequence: CASSIGREGTQYF. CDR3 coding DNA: TGTGCCAGTAGTATAGGGCGGGAGGGGACGCAGTATTTT.

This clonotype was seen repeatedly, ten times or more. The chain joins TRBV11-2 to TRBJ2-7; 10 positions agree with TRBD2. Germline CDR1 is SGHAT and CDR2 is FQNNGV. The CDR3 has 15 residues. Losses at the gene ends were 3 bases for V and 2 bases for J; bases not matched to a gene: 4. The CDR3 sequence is CASSFGTSVPYEQYF. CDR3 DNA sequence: TGTGCCAGCAGCTTTGGGACTAGCGTTCCCTACGAGCAGTACTTC.

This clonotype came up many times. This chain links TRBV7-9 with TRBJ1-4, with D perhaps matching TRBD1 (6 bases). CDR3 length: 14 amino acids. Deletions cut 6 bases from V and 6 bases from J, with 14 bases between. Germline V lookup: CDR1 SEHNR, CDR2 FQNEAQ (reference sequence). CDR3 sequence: CASSPGTKDEKLFF. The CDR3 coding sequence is TGTGCCAGCAGTCCCGGGACAAAGGATGAAAAACTGTTTTTT.

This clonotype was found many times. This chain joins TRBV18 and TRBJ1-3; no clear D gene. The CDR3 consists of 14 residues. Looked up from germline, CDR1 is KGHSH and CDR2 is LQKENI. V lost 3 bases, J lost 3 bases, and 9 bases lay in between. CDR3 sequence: CASSPLPNGNTIYF. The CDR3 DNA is TGTGCCAGCTCACCTCTTCCAAATGGAAACACCATATATTTT.

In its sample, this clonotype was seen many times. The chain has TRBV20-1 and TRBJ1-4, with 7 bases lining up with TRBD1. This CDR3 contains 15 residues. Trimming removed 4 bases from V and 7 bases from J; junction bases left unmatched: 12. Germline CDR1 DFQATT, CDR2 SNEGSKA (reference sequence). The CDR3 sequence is CSANNHRQGSEKLFF. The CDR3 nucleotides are TGCAGTGCTAACAACCATAGACAGGGTTCTGAAAAACTGTTTTTT.